The 14 T cell receptor beta chains reported below all come from one sample, sequenced in a study of shared clonotypes between healthy human individuals. Libraries were prepared by immunoSEQ multiplex PCR; TCRdb keeps only in-frame clonotypes and omits some of them. The sample lists approximately 2.5 million clones; roughly 92% were seen once. The sample comprised naive CD4+ T cells sorted from blood. Subset meaning: CD45RA+ positively selected. The receptors originated from a man aged 18 to 35 in good health.

This chain uses TRBV7-9 with TRBJ1-5, with TRBD1 identical over 9 bases. The CDR3 spans 14 residues. Germline loops: CDR1 SEHNR, CDR2 FQNEAQ (reference sequence). J was trimmed by 10 bases and V by 5 bases; bases with no gene match: 9. The CDR3 bases are TGTGCCAGCAGCCCCGGGACAGGGTTTTATCCCCAGCATTTT. Translated, it gives CASSPGTGFYPQHF.

The CDR3 spells CASSLPKQETQYF. Here the CDR3 DNA reads TGTGCCAGCAGTCTCCCGAAACAAGAGACCCAGTACTTC. The J gene is TRBJ2-5, the V gene TRBV2; no clear D. Germline-derived CDR1 and CDR2 are SNHLY and FYNNEI. The length of the CDR3 is 13 residues. Trimming removed 5 bases from V and 2 bases from J, with 9 bases in between.

This chain links TRBV7-6 with TRBJ1-3, with 10 bases fitting TRBD1. CDR3 length: 15 amino acids. Looked up from germline, CDR1 is SGHVS and CDR2 is FNYEAQ. The V segment lost 8 bases and the J segment 3 bases; nucleotides outside the gene matches: 7. As DNA, the CDR3 is TGTGCCAGCGCTGCCGGGACAGGGGTTGGAAACACCATATATTTT. Its translation is CASAAGTGVGNTIYF.

The chain recombines TRBV6-1 with TRBJ1-3; 7 nucleotides match TRBD1. Germline lookup yields CDR1 MNHNS and CDR2 SASEGT. With 4 bases clipped from V and 3 bases from J, the junction kept 12 bases outside the gene matches. This CDR3 has 17 residues. This CDR3 is CASSATGTVLFGNTIYF. CDR3 DNA: TGTGCCAGCAGTGCGACAGGGACCGTTCTTTTTGGAAACACCATATATTTT.

The V call is TRBV19, the J call TRBJ2-7; the D call may be TRBD1 or TRBD2 (7 bases each). CDR1 is LNHDA, CDR2 SQIVND, per germline (reference sequence). CDR3 length: 13 residues. The V gene lost 2 bases and the J gene lost 7 bases, with 12 bases spanning the gap. The chain's CDR3 is CASSIREGAEQYF. For the CDR3, the DNA is TGTGCCAGTAGTATAAGGGAGGGGGCAGAGCAGTACTTC. Filled out from reference TRBV19 and TRBJ2-7, the complete variable domain reads DGGITQSPKYLFRKEGQNVTLSCEQNLNHDAMYWYRQDPGQGLRLIYYSQIVNDFQKGDIAEGYSVSREKKESFPLTVTSAQKNPTAFYLCASSIREGAEQYFGPGTRLTVT.

This rearrangement joins TRBV29-1 to TRBJ1-4, with 7 bases fitting TRBD1. CDR3 length equals 11 residues. Losses at the gene ends were 4 bases for V and 11 bases for J; bases not matched to a gene: 4. Germline CDR1 is SQVTM and CDR2 is ANQGSEA. CDR3 region: CSVGQGGKLFF. The CDR3 DNA follows: TGCAGCGTTGGACAGGGCGGGAAACTGTTTTTT.

This clone was found a few times. The chain combines TRBV19 with TRBJ1-4, with 8 bases lining up with TRBD1. The V gene's germline CDR1 is LNHDA and CDR2 SQIVND (reference sequence). J gave up 3 bases and V 7 bases, and 4 bases lay outside the gene matches. The CDR3 is made up of 14 amino acids. This CDR3 reads CASTPGQANEKLFF. The CDR3 bases are TGTGCCAGTACGCCGGGACAGGCTAATGAAAAACTGTTTTTT.

This clone was seen a handful of times. The chain uses TRBV5-6 and TRBJ1-3; the match to TRBD1 covers 7 bases. V lost 2 bases and J lost 8; bases outside the gene matches: 10. The CDR3 loop spans 15 amino acids. Germline assignment: CDR1 SGHDT and CDR2 YYEEEE. CDR3 coding DNA: TGTGCCAGCAGCTTCAGAGACAGGGTGGTTCACACCATATATTTT. Its protein is CASSFRDRVVHTIYF.

This chain links TRBV6-1 with TRBJ1-3; possibly TRBD1 for D (5 bases). The CDR3 spans 14 residues. V was clipped by 2 bases and J by 8 bases, with 13 bases between them. CDR1 is MNHNS, CDR2 SASEGT, per germline. The CDR3 sequence is CASSEKGSGDTIYF. The CDR3 DNA follows: TGTGCCAGCAGTGAAAAGGGGAGCGGGGACACCATATATTTT.

The chain is built from TRBV28 and TRBJ2-7; TRBD1 might be the D (6 bases). CDR3 size: 15 residues. The ends were cut back, 5 bases at V and 3 bases at J, with 17 bases in the middle. The germline V gene has CDR1 MDHEN and CDR2 SYDVKM. CDR3 bases: TGTGCCAGCAGTCCAGACAGGTATCGGGTCTACGAGCAGTACTTC. It specifies CASSPDRYRVYEQYF.

V and J are TRBV4-3 and TRBJ1-1; D not resolved. The CDR3 has 13 amino acids. Germline V CDR1 and CDR2: LGHNA, YSLEER. V lost 1 base and J lost 7, with 10 bases in between. For the CDR3, the DNA is TGCGCCAGCAGCCAAGGTCGGGTCTATGAAGCTTTCTTT. Amino acid sequence: CASSQGRVYEAFF.

The J gene is TRBJ1-6, the V gene TRBV5-1, with D perhaps matching TRBD1 (6 bases). Trimming took 3 bases from V and 9 from J, leaving 16 bases between them. Germline lookup yields CDR1 SGHRS and CDR2 YFSETQ. This CDR3 has 15 amino acids. The CDR3 loop is CASSSSGAGGSPLHF. Here the CDR3 DNA reads TGCGCCAGCAGCTCCTCAGGGGCCGGGGGTTCACCCCTCCACTTT.

Details on this clone: One junction end does not reproduce the germline sequence, and a read error may be involved. Additional DNA sequences in this sample encode the identical CDR3. The rearrangement uses TRBV7-7 and TRBJ2-5; no reliable D call. The germline V gene has CDR1 SSHAT and CDR2 FNYEAQ (reference sequence). This CDR3 spans 14 amino acids. CDR3 bases: TGTGCTAGCAGCTTAGGGCGGACCCAAGAGACCCAGTACTTC. Its protein product is CASSLGRTQETQYF.

This sequence joins TRBV9 and TRBJ2-7; TRBD2 is a possible D gene (6 bases). With 6 bases removed from V and 7 bases from J, the gap between germline ends came to 20 bases. This CDR3 has 14 amino acids. The V gene's germline CDR1 is SGDLS and CDR2 YYNGEE. DNA of the CDR3: TGTGCCAGCAACGGAGGGACTCTGTTGGGAGAGCAGTACTTC. The encoded protein is CASNGGTLLGEQYF.